Each of the 22 T cell receptor beta chains below was sequenced from the same sample in a study of cytotoxic CD8 clonotypes in ibrutinib-treated CLL. Sequenced by immunoSEQ multiplex PCR; TCRdb stores in-frame clones only, minus some. Among fewer than 400,000 clones listed, over 60% were seen once. The material sequenced was PBMCs, taken after 36 months of ibrutinib treatment. The receptors here all came from a human donor with chronic lymphocytic leukemia.

The chain recombines TRBV7-9 with TRBJ2-6; 7 positions agree with TRBD1. Per the germline V gene, CDR1 is SEHNR and CDR2 is FQNEAQ (reference sequence). The length of the CDR3 is 17 residues. Trimming removed 4 bases from V and 0 bases from J; junction bases left unmatched: 6. The CDR3 bases are TGTGCCAGCAGCTCAAGACAGGGAACCTCTGGGGCCAACGTCCTGACTTTC. Its translation is CASSSRQGTSGANVLTF.

This clone was detected only a few times. V usage is TRBV28 and J usage is TRBJ1-1, with D tentatively TRBD1 (5 bases). The V gene lost 3 bases and the J gene lost 5 bases, with 10 bases spanning the gap. CDR1 and CDR2 from the germline V gene are MDHEN and SYDVKM. The CDR3 has 13 residues. The chain's CDR3 is CASSFVGETEAFF. The DNA for the CDR3 is TGTGCCAGCAGTTTCGTGGGGGAGACTGAAGCTTTCTTT.

This clone was observed a single time. The chain has TRBV6-6 and TRBJ2-7, with D possibly being TRBD2 (5 bases). Trimming took 6 bases from V and 2 from J, leaving 17 bases between them. Germline V CDR1 and CDR2: MNHNY, SVGAGI (reference sequence). The CDR3 covers 15 residues. The CDR3 region has the DNA TGTGCCAGCAGCCGTTCTGTACTCGGGGCCTACGAGCAGTACTTC. Amino acids: CASSRSVLGAYEQYF.

The chain has TRBV9 and TRBJ2-6; no clear D. Germline V gene lookup returns CDR1 SGDLS and CDR2 YYNGEE. The ends were cut back, 0 bases at V and 0 bases at J, with 7 bases in the middle. This CDR3 has 16 amino acids. The CDR3 is CASSVGGYSGANVLTF. The CDR3 DNA reads as TGTGCCAGCAGCGTAGGGGGTTACTCTGGGGCCAACGTCCTGACTTTC.

V gene TRBV25-1 combines with J gene TRBJ1-1, with D unclear. This CDR3 has 11 residues. V dropped 3 bases and J dropped 12 bases, with 11 bases sitting between them. CDR1 is MGHDK, CDR2 SYGVNS, per germline. CDR3 region: CASSEGPKTFF. CDR3 DNA: TGTGCCAGCAGTGAGGGCCCTAAGACTTTCTTT.

This clone was counted ten times or more. The V gene is TRBV7-8, the J gene TRBJ1-5; D is undetermined. The CDR3 runs to 13 residues. V was shortened by 0 bases and J by 6 bases, with 6 bases between the two germline ends. CDR1 is SGHVS and CDR2 is FQNEAQ in the germline V gene. CDR3 nucleotides: TGTGCCAGCAGCTTAGCGCTCAGTCAGCCCCAGCATTTT. This translates into CASSLALSQPQHF.

This rearrangement joins TRBV4-1 to TRBJ1-2; D gene ambiguous. Germline V gene lookup returns CDR1 MGHRA and CDR2 YSYEKL. CDR3 size: 16 residues. Trimming shortened V by 0 bases and J by 1 base, and 12 bases separated the two germline ends. CDR3 nucleotide sequence: TGCGCCAGCAGCCAAGAGTATATGGGCAGTAACTATGGCTACACCTTC. It specifies CASSQEYMGSNYGYTF.

The J gene is TRBJ1-4, the V gene TRBV4-1; D unclear. With 2 bases removed from V and 0 bases from J, the gap between germline ends came to 10 bases. The CDR3 has 16 residues. Germline V lookup: CDR1 MGHRA, CDR2 YSYEKL. The CDR3 DNA reads as TGCGCCAGCAGCCAATGGAGAGGGACAACTAATGAAAAACTGTTTTTT. Amino acids: CASSQWRGTTNEKLFF.

This clone has only a few counts. V gene TRBV18 combines with J gene TRBJ2-7, with D hard to call. The CDR3 runs 13 residues. The germline V gene encodes CDR1 KGHSH and CDR2 LQKENI. Trimming pared 3 bases from V and 4 bases from J, leaving 10 bases between. Here the CDR3 DNA reads TGTGCCAGCTCACCGGACGGGCTTTACGAGCAGTACTTC. Translated, it gives CASSPDGLYEQYF.

The chain recombines TRBV9 with TRBJ2-5; a weak D match, TRBD2 (6 bases). V gave up 4 bases and J gave up 3 bases, with 13 bases separating them. Per the germline V gene, CDR1 is SGDLS and CDR2 is YYNGEE. The CDR3 loop spans 14 amino acids. The CDR3 coding sequence is TGTGCCAGCAGCCCCCATTGGGGGGAAGAGACCCAGTACTTC. This translates into CASSPHWGEETQYF.

A remark on this clone: At one boundary the junction diverges from the germline segment, which might be a read error. The genes are TRBV6-5 and TRBJ1-6, with 9 positions matching TRBD1. Per germline, CDR1 MNHEY and CDR2 SVGAGI. CDR3 length: 15 amino acids. The DNA of the CDR3 is TGTGCCAGCTATCGAATGACAGGGGGGAAATCACCCCTCCATTTT. The encoded protein is CASYRMTGGKSPLHF.

The chain recombines TRBV28 with TRBJ2-7; 10 bases line up with TRBD2. CDR3 length equals 17 residues. V was pared by 7 bases and J by 7 bases, with 19 bases of the junction left unmatched. Germline CDR1 MDHEN, CDR2 SYDVKM. DNA for the CDR3: TGTGCCAGCACCCCGACAGCGGGAGGGCGTTCGGTCTATGAGCAGTACTTC. Its protein product is CASTPTAGGRSVYEQYF.

This clone has a handful of counts. This chain joins TRBV18 and TRBJ1-4; TRBD1 matches at 8 bases. V lost 2 bases to trimming and J lost 5 bases; unmatched junction nucleotides: 10. The CDR3 covers 17 residues. Germline assignment: CDR1 KGHSH and CDR2 LQKENI. CDR3 in amino acids: CASSPAPPGQENEKLFF. CDR3 in DNA: TGTGCCAGCTCACCAGCCCCCCCGGGACAGGAAAATGAAAAACTGTTTTTT.

This sequence joins TRBV27 and TRBJ2-7; D perhaps matches TRBD2 (5 bases). This CDR3 spans 14 amino acids. The V end lost 4 bases, the J end lost 1 base, and 11 bases lay between the germline ends. CDR1 and CDR2 (germline): MNHEY, SMNVEV (reference sequence). CDR3 protein: CASSSLRDSYEQYF. The CDR3 nucleotides are TGTGCCAGCAGTTCCCTCCGGGATTCCTACGAGCAGTACTTC.

The chain couples TRBV28 to TRBJ1-4; D not resolved. The germline V gene encodes CDR1 MDHEN and CDR2 SYDVKM. The CDR3 consists of 12 residues. The V end lost 2 bases, the J end lost 5 bases, and 3 bases lay between the germline ends. This CDR3 is CASSLGNEKLFF. Here the CDR3 DNA reads TGTGCCAGCAGTTTAGGAAATGAAAAACTGTTTTTT.

Only a few counts were recorded for this clone. This chain joins TRBV5-1 and TRBJ2-7; D not certain. The CDR3 is 14 residues long. Trimming stripped 4 bases from V and 0 bases from J, with 11 bases between. Germline V gene sequence: CDR1 SGHRS, CDR2 YFSETQ. CDR3 nucleotides: TGCGCCAGCAGCACCCTTCTTAGCTCCTACGAGCAGTACTTC. It yields the protein CASSTLLSSYEQYF.

V and J are TRBV2 and TRBJ1-1; unclear D gene. The CDR3 consists of 14 residues. Germline lookup yields CDR1 SNHLY and CDR2 FYNNEI. The ends were cut back, 10 bases at V and 4 bases at J, with 19 bases in the middle. Here the CDR3 DNA reads TGTGCCATCTACACTGCCGCTAGCCGCACTGAAGCTTTCTTT. Its protein is CAIYTAASRTEAFF.

This clone was counted between two and nine times. This chain connects TRBV7-9 to TRBJ2-7; D is uncertain. Trimming cost V 4 bases and J 2 bases, with 15 bases left between them. The V gene's germline CDR1 is SEHNR and CDR2 FQNEAQ (reference sequence). The CDR3 spans 15 residues. CDR3 region: CASSSRRGEPYEQYF. CDR3 DNA sequence: TGTGCCAGCAGCTCTCGGCGCGGAGAACCCTACGAGCAGTACTTC.

This clone showed up just once. The V and J genes are TRBV12-5 and TRBJ1-1; perhaps TRBD1 as D (6 bases). Germline assignment: CDR1 LGHNT and CDR2 FRNRAP. This CDR3 contains 15 residues. The V end lost 4 bases, the J end lost 6 bases, and 18 bases lay between the germline ends. The CDR3 sequence is CASGSRDTMSAEAFF. As DNA, the CDR3 is TGTGCTAGTGGTTCGCGGGACACTATGAGCGCTGAAGCTTTCTTT. Variable domain in full (rest from reference TRBV12-5 and TRBJ1-1): DARVTQTPRHKVTEMGQEVTMRCQPILGHNTVFWYRQTMMQGLELLAYFRNRAPLDDSGMPKDRFSAEMPDATLATLKIQPSEPRDSAVYFCASGSRDTMSAEAFFGQGTRLTVV.

This clone was found a few times. CDR3: CSAGGRATGELFF. DNA of the CDR3: TGCAGCGCAGGGGGTAGGGCAACCGGGGAGCTGTTTTTT. This chain joins TRBV29-1 and TRBJ2-2, with 7 bases that match TRBD1. Germline CDR1 is SQVTM and CDR2 is ANQGSEA. With 7 bases clipped from V and 5 bases from J, the junction kept 7 bases outside the gene matches. CDR3 length: 13 amino acids.

This chain connects TRBV29-1 to TRBJ1-1, with D maybe TRBD1 (6 bases). V was shortened by 6 bases and J by 1 base, with 15 bases between the two germline ends. The CDR3 is made up of 14 amino acids. Germline V gene lookup returns CDR1 SQVTM and CDR2 ANQGSEA. The CDR3 DNA sequence: TGCAGCGTCACATCGGGACATAAGAACACTGAAGCTTTCTTT. Translation: CSVTSGHKNTEAFF.

The J gene is TRBJ2-7, the V gene TRBV5-1, with TRBD2 identical over 8 bases. With V trimmed by 5 bases and J by 0 bases, 4 bases remained unmatched. This CDR3 spans 14 amino acids. Germline V CDR1 and CDR2: SGHRS, YFSETQ. CDR3 sequence: CASRRGASSYEQYF. Written as DNA, the CDR3 is TGCGCCAGCAGGCGGGGGGCGAGCTCCTACGAGCAGTACTTC. Full variable domain (missing parts from reference TRBV5-1 and TRBJ2-7): KAGVTQTPRYLIKTRGQQVTLSCSPISGHRSVSWYQQTPGQGLQFLFEYFSETQRNKGNFPGRFSGRQFSNSRSEMNVSTLELGDSALYLCASRRGASSYEQYFGPGTRLTVT.